This T cell receptor beta chain was retrieved from a study of blood T cell repertoires in COVID-19. Participant ages covered about 18 to 95 years across about 25 US areas. Cohorts were based on clinical histories the participants reported. For recovered donors of Cohort 3, there were two negative PCRs, clearance, or symptom resolution. Germline V lookup: CDR1 SGHRS, CDR2 YFSETQ. The CDR3 runs to 15 residues. V was cut by 0 bases and J by 3 bases, with 13 bases left in between. In the authors' methods: Amplification of reference gene primers was used by the study to estimate nucleated cell counts. Assay: immunoSEQ multiplex PCR; the TCRdb copy retains only in-frame clones and omits some. V, J and clone size derive from that table, while D and trimming were established from the DNA sequence. This repertoire shows 300,000 or so clones, roughly 87% found once; its top ten account for roughly 0.94%.

This chain joins TRBV5-1 and TRBJ2-7, with D unclear. Sample: PBMCs or T cells enriched from blood (not recorded which). The receptor's source is a young woman who had recovered from COVID-19. This CDR3 reads CASSLEPVQSYEQYF. CDR3 nucleotide sequence: TGCGCCAGCAGCTTGGAGCCGGTTCAAAGCTACGAGCAGTACTTC.